These 22 T cell receptor beta chains came from one sample sequenced in a study of control samples from healthy donors and cancer patients. TCRdb's copy holds only in-frame clones and misses some; the assay was immunoSEQ multiplex PCR. The top ten clones hold 3.6% of a sample with about 130,000 clones, approximately 94% of them seen once. Sequencing input: blood. All receptors come from a man in his thirties or forties in good health.

The CDR3 here is CASSQVGPPENTEAFF. CDR3 nucleotides: TGCGCCAGCAGCCAAGTTGGACCACCGGAGAACACTGAAGCTTTCTTT. V gene TRBV4-1 combines with J gene TRBJ1-1; D remains unclear. Germline CDR1 is MGHRA and CDR2 is YSYEKL. Trimming removed 1 base at V and 1 base at J, with 13 bases between. This CDR3 contains 16 residues.

This clone was observed a single time. CDR3 in DNA: TGTGCCAGCAGCCGACAGGGATCGGCCTACGAGCAGTACTTC. It encodes CASSRQGSAYEQYF. J is TRBJ2-7 and V is TRBV7-9; 7 bases match TRBD1. The CDR3 is 14 residues long. The germline CDR1 and CDR2 sequences are SEHNR and FQNEAQ (reference sequence). The V gene end was trimmed by 5 bases and the J gene end by 2 bases; junction bases not matched to a gene: 6.

This rearrangement joins TRBV7-9 to TRBJ1-4; 8 positions match TRBD1. CDR1 is SEHNR and CDR2 is FQNEAQ in the germline V gene (reference sequence). The CDR3 spans 15 residues. V lost 4 bases and J lost 6; bases outside the gene matches: 7. This CDR3 reads CASSSRQGRDEKLFF. Written as DNA, the CDR3 is TGTGCCAGCAGCTCCCGACAGGGGAGGGATGAAAAACTGTTTTTT.

V and J are TRBV6-5 and TRBJ1-4, with D unresolved. Germline V gene lookup returns CDR1 MNHEY and CDR2 SVGAGI. The CDR3 sequence is 15 residues long. V was pared by 7 bases and J by 5 bases, with 17 bases between. The CDR3 DNA reads as TGTGCCAGCAAGGAAGAAGGAGGGCGCAATGAAAAACTGTTTTTT. Translation: CASKEEGGRNEKLFF.

This clone was seen only a few times. The chain is built from TRBV2 and TRBJ2-1; 7 bases fit TRBD1. V lost 4 bases, J lost 9 bases, and 9 bases stayed unmatched. CDR3 length: 14 residues. Germline V lookup: CDR1 SNHLY, CDR2 FYNNEI. CDR3 region: CASSAEGAVSEQFF. CDR3 coding DNA: TGTGCCAGCAGTGCCGAGGGGGCCGTGAGTGAGCAGTTCTTC. Full variable domain (outside the CDR3, taken from reference TRBV2 and TRBJ2-1): EPEVTQTPSHQVTQMGQEVILRCVPISNHLYFYWYRQILGQKVEFLVSFYNNEISEKSEIFDDQFSVERPDGSNFTLKIRSTKLEDSAMYFCASSAEGAVSEQFFGPGTRLTVL.

The chain couples TRBV9 to TRBJ1-6; possible D gene TRBD1, 5 bases. The germline V gene encodes CDR1 SGDLS and CDR2 YYNGEE. V lost 0 bases, J lost 7 bases, and 11 bases lay in between. CDR3 length: 15 residues. Here the CDR3 DNA reads TGTGCCAGCAGCGTAGTGTCTGGGGCAAATTCACCCCTCCACTTT. Translating it yields CASSVVSGANSPLHF. Together with reference TRBV9 and TRBJ1-6, the CDR3 gives the full variable domain: DSGVTQTPKHLITATGQRVTLRCSPRSGDLSVYWYQQSLDQGLQFLIQYYNGEERAKGNILERFSAQQFPDLHSELNLSSLELGDSALYFCASSVVSGANSPLHFGNGTRLTVT.

This chain joins TRBV5-1 and TRBJ2-7; D perhaps matches TRBD2 (6 bases). Trimming left V 4 bases short and J 1 base short, with 15 bases between. CDR1 is SGHRS and CDR2 is YFSETQ in the germline V gene. The CDR3 spans 15 residues. The CDR3 DNA reads TGCGCCAGCAGCCTGGAGAGGACTATATCCTACGAGCAGTACTTC. Protein product: CASSLERTISYEQYF.

This chain links TRBV6-5 with TRBJ1-5; D perhaps matches TRBD1 (5 bases). V was shortened by 2 bases and J by 3 bases, with 8 bases between the two germline ends. Germline V gene lookup returns CDR1 MNHEY and CDR2 SVGAGI. CDR3 size: 14 residues. CDR3 DNA sequence: TGTGCCAGCAGTTACGACAGCATCAATCAGCCCCAGCATTTT. Translated: CASSYDSINQPQHF.

The chain links TRBV19 to TRBJ1-2, with TRBD1 matching over 10 bases. The CDR3 covers 18 residues. The germline gives CDR1 LNHDA, CDR2 SQIVND (reference sequence). V was clipped by 0 bases and J by 1 base; unmatched bases: 8. Written as DNA, the CDR3 is TGTGCCAGTAGTATAGAAGCCCGGACAGGGGGAGATAACTATGGCTACACCTTC. Protein product: CASSIEARTGGDNYGYTF. The whole variable domain, filled in from reference TRBV19 and TRBJ1-2, reads DGGITQSPKYLFRKEGQNVTLSCEQNLNHDAMYWYRQDPGQGLRLIYYSQIVNDFQKGDIAEGYSVSREKKESFPLTVTSAQKNPTAFYLCASSIEARTGGDNYGYTFGSGTRLTVV.

The chain joins TRBV15 to TRBJ2-1; unclear D gene. CDR3 size: 14 residues. Germline-derived CDR1 and CDR2 are LNHNV and YYDKDF (reference sequence). The V and J ends lost 8 bases and 2 bases respectively, with 13 bases between them. The CDR3 region is CATGSVRAYNEQFF. CDR3 DNA sequence: TGTGCCACCGGCTCTGTACGCGCCTACAATGAGCAGTTCTTC.

The chain recombines TRBV6-5 with TRBJ2-5; possible D gene TRBD2, 5 bases. The CDR3 sequence is 16 residues long. Germline assignment: CDR1 MNHEY and CDR2 SVGAGI. The V end lost 1 base, the J end lost 5 bases, and 17 bases lay between the germline ends. DNA of the CDR3: TGTGCCAGCAGTTACTTAGGGCGTGGAGGCGGGGAGACCCAGTACTTC. Translation gives CASSYLGRGGGETQYF.

The CDR3 loop reads CASSLAGVYEQYF. CDR3 bases: TGTGCCAGCAGCTTAGCGGGGGTCTACGAGCAGTACTTC. The chain couples TRBV11-2 to TRBJ2-7, with D maybe TRBD2 (6 bases). CDR1 and CDR2 (germline): SGHAT, FQNNGV. The CDR3 has 13 amino acids. V lost 1 base and J 3 bases, leaving 7 bases between the germline ends.

The chain uses TRBV5-1 and TRBJ2-7, with unresolved D. The germline V and J ends were trimmed by 0 bases and 0 bases, with 4 bases remaining between them. The CDR3 totals 13 residues. Per the germline V gene, CDR1 is SGHRS and CDR2 is YFSETQ. CDR3 sequence: CASSLDGSYEQYF. DNA for the CDR3: TGCGCCAGCAGCTTGGACGGCTCCTACGAGCAGTACTTC.

The chain joins TRBV5-4 to TRBJ1-5; a weak D match, TRBD1 (5 bases). This CDR3 spans 15 amino acids. Trimming took off 1 base at V and 0 bases at J, with 8 bases between the two ends. CDR1 SGHNT and CDR2 YYREEE come from the germline V gene (reference sequence). Here the CDR3 DNA reads TGTGCCAGCAGCTTGCACGGGGCTAGCAATCAGCCCCAGCATTTT. Translating gives CASSLHGASNQPQHF.

V gene TRBV6-5 combines with J gene TRBJ1-1; TRBD1 might be the D (5 bases). The ends were cut back, 10 bases at V and 1 base at J, with 13 bases in the middle. Germline V gene lookup returns CDR1 MNHEY and CDR2 SVGAGI. This CDR3 comprises 13 residues. In DNA, the CDR3 is TGTGCCACCACAGGACGGGAGAACACTGAAGCTTTCTTT. Protein product: CATTGRENTEAFF.

This chain joins TRBV7-9 and TRBJ1-4, with unresolved D. Germline V gene data show CDR1 as SEHNR and CDR2 as FQNEAQ (reference sequence). The CDR3 has 15 amino acids. Trimming removed 2 bases at V and 1 base at J, with 8 bases between. The CDR3 DNA is TGTGCCAGCAGCTTATTCACGGAAACTAATGAAAAACTGTTTTTT. Residues: CASSLFTETNEKLFF. The whole variable domain, filled in from reference TRBV7-9 and TRBJ1-4, reads DTGVSQNPRHKITKRGQNVTFRCDPISEHNRLYWYRQTLGQGPEFLTYFQNEAQLEKSRLLSDRFSAERPKGSFSTLEIQRTEQGDSAMYLCASSLFTETNEKLFFGSGTQLSVL.

This clone was found a few times. V gene TRBV2 combines with J gene TRBJ1-4, with 10 bases identical to TRBD1. The CDR3 consists of 15 residues. Unmatched junction bases numbered 10, after V lost 8 bases and J lost 7 bases. Germline CDR1 and CDR2: SNHLY and FYNNEI. This CDR3 reads CASRTSTGGSEKLFF. CDR3 DNA sequence: TGTGCCAGCCGAACATCGACAGGGGGCAGTGAAAAACTGTTTTTT. Full variable domain (rest looked up from reference TRBV2 and TRBJ1-4): EPEVTQTPSHQVTQMGQEVILRCVPISNHLYFYWYRQILGQKVEFLVSFYNNEISEKSEIFDDQFSVERPDGSNFTLKIRSTKLEDSAMYFCASRTSTGGSEKLFFGSGTQLSVL.

This clone was seen a single time. The chain uses TRBV9 and TRBJ1-1; TRBD1 might be the D (5 bases). V lost 4 bases, J lost 3 bases, and 16 bases lay in between. CDR1 is SGDLS, CDR2 YYNGEE, per germline. The CDR3 is 15 amino acids. The CDR3 spells CASSPPTDGDTEAFF. Here the CDR3 DNA reads TGTGCCAGCAGCCCCCCGACAGACGGGGACACTGAAGCTTTCTTT.

The chain employs TRBV6-2 or TRBV6-3 and TRBJ2-4, with 9 bases lining up with TRBD1. Germline V lookup: CDR1 MNHEY, CDR2 SVGEGT. The CDR3 length is 15 residues. The trim removed 5 bases at V and 7 bases at J, leaving 9 bases unmatched. CDR3 in amino acids: CASSPRDRELNIQYF. The CDR3 nucleotides read TGTGCCAGCAGTCCCCGGGACAGGGAACTGAACATTCAGTACTTC.

V and J are TRBV5-1 and TRBJ2-1; TRBD1 matches 7 bases. Trimming cost V 1 base and J 8 bases; bases outside gene matches: 6. The CDR3 runs 14 residues. Germline CDR1 reads SGHRS; CDR2 reads YFSETQ. The CDR3 region is CASSLFSGGYEQFF. As DNA, the CDR3 is TGCGCCAGCAGCTTGTTTTCAGGGGGATATGAGCAGTTCTTC.

This chain's CDR3 is CASSDWGASEQFF. The CDR3 DNA is TGTGCCAGCAGTGACTGGGGGGCGAGTGAGCAGTTCTTC. The V gene is TRBV6-4, the J gene TRBJ2-1, with D perhaps assigned TRBD1 or TRBD2 (6 bases each). Germline V CDR1 and CDR2: MRHNA, SNTAGT. There are 13 residues in the CDR3. Trimming cost V 1 base and J 9 bases, with 10 bases left between them.

V and J are TRBV5-4 and TRBJ2-7; D uncertain. The germline V gene has CDR1 SGHNT and CDR2 YYREEE (reference sequence). The CDR3 contains 13 residues. Trimming left V 6 bases short and J 5 bases short, with 15 bases between. The CDR3: CASNLGLVNEQYF. The CDR3 nucleotides are TGTGCCAGCAACCTGGGCCTCGTAAACGAGCAGTACTTC.